This T cell receptor beta chain was observed in a study of T-cell memory formation after mild COVID-19. Study-wide context: Across donors, TCR clusters were largely donor specific. General study points: The study found balanced CD4/CD8 in clones contracting day 15 to 85 and a CD4+ lean in later expanders. Proof of SARS-CoV-2 specificity was absent for the second-wave clones that crested on day 37.

The germline gives CDR1 MNHEY, CDR2 SMNVEV (reference sequence). V was trimmed by 5 bases and J by 4 bases, leaving 13 bases between them. There are 14 residues in the CDR3. This clonotype was seen more than once but under ten times. Its antigen remains unknown. 5'RACE primed at constant segments yielded TCR alpha and TCR beta cDNA libraries bearing sample barcodes and UMIs. Each CDR3 protein gets one entry after TCRdb re-called the 5' RACE reads with MiXCR. The table includes over 120,000 distinct CDR3 sequences, about 25% detected once. Material: PBMCs or a T cell subset sorted from them (not recorded which). This TCR was sampled from an adult woman who had mild COVID-19 (a few samples of this study predate the infection). Cell type and time point are not known. V usage is TRBV27 and J usage is TRBJ2-3, with a possible D match to TRBD1 (6 bases). CDR3 nucleotides: TGTGCCAGCAGTCCCGAGGGGGTAGCAGATACGCAGTATTTT. It encodes CASSPEGVADTQYF.